Listed below are T cell receptor beta chains from one sample, sequenced in a study of cytomegalovirus exposure and HLA in healthy donors. Here immunoSEQ multiplex PCR was the method, and the copy in TCRdb shows in-frame clones only, minus some. The sample records approximately 140,000 clones, approximately 86% being singletons. The sample consisted of PBMCs. These receptors were collected from a man aged 18 to 29 in good health and CMV-seropositive. Each CDR3 is given with its conserved first and last residue. A D gene is named only where the DNA matches it firmly. Clone sizes are given selectively: once, few, many, or a class where the clone is expanded.

clone size	V gene	D gene	J gene	CDR3 DNA	CDR3 protein
NA	TRBV19	TRBD1	TRBJ1-4	TGTGCCAGTAACGAGGGGGCAGGGGATGAAAAACTGTTTTTT	CASNEGAGDEKLFF
NA	TRBV5-1	NA	TRBJ1-3	TGCGCCAGCAGCCCCAACAGGGCCGGAAACACCATATATTTT	CASSPNRAGNTIYF
NA	TRBV28	TRBD1	TRBJ1-2	TGTGCCAGCAGTTTGACCGGGACAGGGAATTATGGCTACACCTTC	CASSLTGTGNYGYTF
NA	TRBV6-1	NA	TRBJ2-7	TGTGCCAGCAGGGTAGCCCCAACCTACGAGCAGTACTTC	CASRVAPTYEQYF
NA	TRBV11-2	NA	TRBJ2-7	TGTGCCAGCAGCTCTATTAGAGGAGACAGTCTAAAAGCTACCTACGAGCAGTACTTC	CASSSIRGDSLKATYEQYF
NA	TRBV27	NA	TRBJ1-3	TGTGCCAGCAGTTTAACACCTGGAAACACCATATATTTT	CASSLTPGNTIYF
NA	TRBV19	NA	TRBJ1-1	TGTGCCAGCTACAGGGCGGGGGGCACTGAAGCTTTCTTT	CASYRAGGTEAFF
NA	TRBV7-8	TRBD2	TRBJ2-3	TGTGCCAGCAGCTTAAATCTAGCGGGAGTGGGGGATACGCAGTATTTT	CASSLNLAGVGDTQYF
NA	TRBV19	TRBD2	TRBJ2-1	TGTGCCAGTAGTATAAGCGGGGAAGCCTACAATGAGCAGTTCTTC	CASSISGEAYNEQFF
NA	TRBV19	NA	TRBJ1-1	TGTGCCAGTAGGGGCCAGGGACTCGGGAACACTGAAGCTTTCTTT	CASRGQGLGNTEAFF
NA	TRBV9	TRBD1	TRBJ2-7	TGTGCCAGCAGCGTGGGACAGGGGTTTTACGAGCAGTACTTC	CASSVGQGFYEQYF
NA	TRBV29-1	NA	TRBJ2-7	TGCAGCGTTGGTGGGTTTAAGGGGAGATACGGGGCAGGGGCTGACGAGCAGTACTTC	CSVGGFKGRYGAGADEQYF
few	TRBV19	NA	TRBJ1-1	TGTGCCAGTAGTATAGGCAGGGGAGCTTTCTTT	CASSIGRGAFF
NA	TRBV4-2	NA	TRBJ2-3	TGTGCCAGCAGCCTAACTACCGATACGCAGTATTTT	CASSLTTDTQYF
few	TRBV6-4	TRBD2	TRBJ2-2	TGTGCCAGCAGTGTAGCGGGAGGCCGCACCGGGGAGCTGTTTTTT	CASSVAGGRTGELFF
once	TRBV4-1	NA	TRBJ2-7	TGCGCCAGCAGCCACCCCGTTCGGGACATTACCCACGAGCAGTACTTC	CASSHPVRDITHEQYF
NA	TRBV27	NA	TRBJ2-3	TGTGCCAGCACCCGCCGAGGTACGCAGTATTTT	CASTRRGTQYF
NA	TRBV5-1	NA	TRBJ2-1	TGCGCCAGCAGCGCGGCAGGGAATTACAATGAGCAGTTCTTC	CASSAAGNYNEQFF
NA	TRBV6-6	NA	TRBJ2-1	TGTGCCAGCAGTTACTCCAGAGAGGGTCCCAGAGGAATCCAGTTCTTC	CASSYSREGPRGIQFF
NA	TRBV7-9	NA	TRBJ1-1	TGTGCCAGCAGCTTATGGCAGGGTGGGACTGAAGCTTTCTTT	CASSLWQGGTEAFF
NA	TRBV2	TRBD1	TRBJ2-7	TGTGCCAGCATAATTGGGACAGGGGTAAAGTACGAGCAGTACTTC	CASIIGTGVKYEQYF
NA	TRBV9	TRBD1	TRBJ1-1	TGTGCCAGCAGCGAGACAGGGGGCTCGCAGGACACTGAAGCTTTCTTT	CASSETGGSQDTEAFF
NA	TRBV7-6	TRBD2	TRBJ2-2	TGTGCCAGCAGCCCCCATCCCCCTCTAGCGGGAGAAACCGGGGAGCTGTTTTTT	CASSPHPPLAGETGELFF
NA	TRBV7-2	TRBD2	TRBJ2-1	TGTGCCAGCAGCTACCGGGCGGGGGGGATAGATGAGCAGTTCTTC	CASSYRAGGIDEQFF